A single sample gave rise to the 3 T cell receptor beta chains below, sequenced in a study of blood T cell repertoires in COVID-19. The data were produced by immunoSEQ multiplex PCR, yet TCRdb's version contains in-frame clones alone and is incomplete. Of about 94,000 clones listed, approximately 79% are singletons. Sequenced material: peripheral blood. The receptor source for this set is a man between 70 and 80 years old with COVID-19, enrolled during active disease.

This clone has more than one count but fewer than ten. The chain has TRBV27 and TRBJ1-5, with 9 bases fitting TRBD1. This CDR3 is 15 amino acids long. Unmatched junction bases numbered 5, after V lost 2 bases and J lost 6 bases. Per germline, CDR1 MNHEY and CDR2 SMNVEV (reference sequence). Here the CDR3 reads CASSLLGTGIQPQHF. CDR3 bases: TGTGCCAGCAGTTTACTAGGGACAGGGATTCAGCCCCAGCATTTT.

The CDR3 bases are TGTGCCAGCAGCCCCGGGACAGGGGGTTACAATGAGCAGTTCTTC. It codes for CASSPGTGGYNEQFF. This chain joins TRBV5-6 and TRBJ2-1; 11 nucleotides agree with TRBD1. Germline CDR1 is SGHDT and CDR2 is YYEEEE. J was trimmed by 4 bases and V by 4 bases; bases with no gene match: 4. CDR3 length: 15 residues.

The rearrangement joins TRBV28 to TRBJ2-1, with 8 nucleotides matching TRBD1. The CDR3 spans 15 residues. CDR1 and CDR2 (germline): MDHEN, SYDVKM. The junction had 9 bases not matched to a gene; V was cut back by 8 bases and J by 3 bases. CDR3 bases: TGTGCCAGCGCTGTACAGGGGGTGAACTACAATGAGCAGTTCTTC. This gives the protein CASAVQGVNYNEQFF.